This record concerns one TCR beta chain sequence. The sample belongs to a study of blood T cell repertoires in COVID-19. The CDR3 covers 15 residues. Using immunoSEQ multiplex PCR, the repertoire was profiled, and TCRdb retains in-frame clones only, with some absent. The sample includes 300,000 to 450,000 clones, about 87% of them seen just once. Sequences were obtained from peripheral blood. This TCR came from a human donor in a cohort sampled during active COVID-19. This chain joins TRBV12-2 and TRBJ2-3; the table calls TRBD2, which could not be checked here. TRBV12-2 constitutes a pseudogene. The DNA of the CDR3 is TGTGCAAGTCGCCCCCGACTAGCGGGAAGGGATACGCAGTATTTT. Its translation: CASRPRLAGRDTQYF.